The 7 T cell receptor beta chains below all came from one sample that was sequenced in a study of identifying expanded T cells in peripheral blood. Only in-frame clones appear in the TCRdb table, and some are missing; sequencing was by immunoSEQ multiplex PCR. Among around 94,000 clones listed, around 83% were seen once. Sequencing used blood. The receptors here all came from a person between 18 and 75 years old in good health.

The chain links TRBV4-1 to TRBJ2-2; unclear D gene. V was pared by 0 bases and J by 5 bases, with 13 bases between. Germline lookup yields CDR1 MGHRA and CDR2 YSYEKL. The CDR3 consists of 16 residues. CDR3 in amino acids: CASSQDPYRSTGELFF. The CDR3, as DNA: TGCGCCAGCAGCCAAGACCCCTATAGGTCGACCGGGGAGCTGTTTTTT.

The J gene is TRBJ2-5, the V gene TRBV7-2; D not certain. V was cut by 3 bases and J by 2 bases, with 10 bases left in between. In germline, CDR1 is SGHTA, CDR2 FQGNSA. The CDR3 length is 14 residues. The chain's CDR3 is CASSFTSVQETQYF. CDR3 nucleotides: TGTGCCAGCAGCTTCACGTCAGTTCAAGAGACCCAGTACTTC.

The chain combines TRBV10-1 with TRBJ2-3; 11 bases map to TRBD2. This CDR3 spans 16 amino acids. In germline, CDR1 is WNHNN, CDR2 SYGVQD (reference sequence). V lost 6 bases to trimming and J lost 2 bases; unmatched junction nucleotides: 7. This chain's CDR3 is CASRERLAGLTDTQYF. The CDR3, as DNA: TGCGCCAGCAGGGAGCGACTAGCGGGGCTCACAGATACGCAGTATTTT.

The rearrangement joins TRBV30 to TRBJ2-7; 9 bases line up with TRBD1. The germline CDR1 and CDR2 sequences are GTSNPN and SVGIG (reference sequence). CDR3 size: 14 residues. V dropped 1 base and J dropped 2; count of bases not matched to a gene: 3. The CDR3 sequence is CAWSGDRAPYEQYF. The CDR3 DNA follows: TGTGCCTGGAGTGGGGACAGGGCCCCCTACGAGCAGTACTTC. The complete variable domain, with remaining parts taken from reference TRBV30 and TRBJ2-7, reads SQTIHQWPATLVQPVGSPLSLECTVEGTSNPNLYWYRQAAGRGLQLLFYSVGIGQISSEVPQNLSASRPQDRQFILSSKKLLLSDSGFYLCAWSGDRAPYEQYFGPGTRLTVT.

The rearrangement links TRBV5-1 to TRBJ1-5, with TRBD1 matching over 9 bases. CDR1 is SGHRS and CDR2 is YFSETQ in the germline V gene. The CDR3 is 15 amino acids. The ends lost 4 bases at V and 6 bases at J; junction bases unmatched: 8. CDR3 nucleotides: TGCGCCAGCAGCCCCACAGGGGGCGGTGGTCAGCCCCAGCATTTT. As protein: CASSPTGGGGQPQHF.

The chain joins TRBV11-2 to TRBJ2-5; 7 nucleotides agree with TRBD1. Germline trimming cut 6 bases from V and 5 bases from J; bases unmatched to any gene: 12. The CDR3 has 15 amino acids. Germline V CDR1 and CDR2: SGHAT, FQNNGV. This CDR3 is CASRRPGQRRETQYF. The CDR3 bases are TGTGCCAGCAGACGTCCGGGACAGAGACGCGAGACCCAGTACTTC.

The J gene is TRBJ2-6, the V gene TRBV6-5; D possibly corresponds to TRBD2 (7 bases). This CDR3 is 15 amino acids long. Germline lookup yields CDR1 MNHEY and CDR2 SVGAGI. V lost 8 bases to trimming and J lost 1 base, with 12 bases between them. The CDR3 bases are TGTGCCAGCTCCAAGGGGGGGTCTGGGGCCAACGTCCTGACTTTC. Its protein is CASSKGGSGANVLTF.